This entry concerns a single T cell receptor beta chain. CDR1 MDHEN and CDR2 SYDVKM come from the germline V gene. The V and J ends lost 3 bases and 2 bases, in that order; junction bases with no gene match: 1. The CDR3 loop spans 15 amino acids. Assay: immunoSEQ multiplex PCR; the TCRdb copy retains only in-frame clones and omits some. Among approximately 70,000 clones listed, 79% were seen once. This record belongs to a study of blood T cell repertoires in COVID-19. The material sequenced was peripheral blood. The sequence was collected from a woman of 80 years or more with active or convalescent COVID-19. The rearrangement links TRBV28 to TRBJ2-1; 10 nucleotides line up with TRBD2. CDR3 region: CASSLGLATYNEQFF. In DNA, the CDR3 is TGTGCCAGCAGTTTGGGACTAGCGACCTACAATGAGCAGTTCTTC.